Listed below are T cell receptor beta chains from one sample, sequenced in a study of blood T cell repertoires in COVID-19. The table came from immunoSEQ multiplex PCR; TCRdb's copy has only in-frame clones and leaves some out. This table holds 250,000 to 300,000 clones, around nine tenths found once. What was sequenced was peripheral blood. The receptors derive from a woman in her 30s with COVID-19, enrolled during active disease. The CDR3 runs from the conserved cysteine through the conserved F or W. Each record gives: CDR3 protein, CDR3 DNA, V gene, D gene, clone size, J gene. A D gene is named only where the DNA matches it firmly. Size values are once, few and many counts, or a class for expanded clones, and some rows have none.

CASSEGGLLNSPLHF	TGTGCCAGCAGTGAAGGGGGGCTGCTAAATTCACCCCTCCACTTT	TRBV2	.	once	TRBJ1-6
CASSLRGGNSPLHF	TGTGCCAGCAGCTTGAGAGGGGGTAATTCACCCCTCCACTTT	TRBV5-8	.	few	TRBJ1-6
CASSDGGPREKLFF	TGTGCCAGCAGTGACGGGGGGCCGAGGGAAAAACTGTTTTTT	TRBV28	.	.	TRBJ1-4
CASSITGDPDTQYF	TGTGCCAGTAGTATCACGGGAGACCCAGATACGCAGTATTTT	TRBV19	.	.	TRBJ2-3
CSGANLEQYF	TGCAGTGGCGCGAACCTTGAGCAGTACTTC	TRBV20-1	.	.	TRBJ2-7
CASSQDYKQYF	TGTGCCAGCAGCCAAGATTACAAGCAGTACTTC	TRBV14	.	.	TRBJ2-7
CASRSQGISPLHF	TGCGCCAGCAGGTCACAGGGGATTTCACCCCTCCACTTT	TRBV4-1	TRBD1	.	TRBJ1-6
CASSLGSSPLHF	TGCGCCAGCAGCTTAGGGAGCTCACCCCTCCACTTT	TRBV5-1	.	.	TRBJ1-6
CASSSYTQAPYEQYF	TGTGCCAGCAGCTCGTACACCCAGGCCCCCTACGAGCAGTACTTC	TRBV7-8	.	.	TRBJ2-7
CASRPGQGGNSPLHF	TGTGCCAGTAGACCCGGACAGGGAGGTAATTCACCCCTCCACTTT	TRBV19	TRBD1	few	TRBJ1-6
CATDSPLTNTEAFF	TGTGCCACAGATTCGCCATTAACGAACACTGAAGCTTTCTTT	TRBV6-6	.	.	TRBJ1-1
CASSTGTRNEKLFF	TGTGCCAGCAGTACCGGGACACGGAATGAAAAACTGTTTTTT	TRBV28	.	.	TRBJ1-4
CASSVNRGGYGYTF	TGTGCCAGCAGTGTTAACAGGGGGGGTTATGGCTACACCTTC	TRBV2	TRBD1	.	TRBJ1-2
CASSGRTGGSDTQYF	TGTGCCAGCAGTGGCAGGACAGGGGGCTCAGATACGCAGTATTTT	TRBV2	TRBD1	.	TRBJ2-3
CASSHPITGVSYNSPLHF	TGCGCCAGCAGCCACCCCATCACAGGGGTCTCCTATAATTCACCCCTCCACTTT	TRBV4-1	TRBD1	.	TRBJ1-6
CASSTGKVALLNTEAFF	TGTGCCAGCAGCACCGGCAAAGTAGCGCTCCTGAACACTGAAGCTTTCTTT	TRBV5-8	.	once	TRBJ1-1
CASSLGHRGKPQHF	TGTGCCAGCAGCTTAGGCCACAGGGGTAAGCCCCAGCATTTT	TRBV11-2	TRBD1	.	TRBJ1-5
CASSVTGRHNEQFF	TGTGCCAGCAGCGTTACAGGGCGCCACAATGAGCAGTTCTTC	TRBV9	.	.	TRBJ2-1
CASSQPAKGTGELFF	TGCGCCAGCAGCCAACCCGCAAAGGGGACCGGGGAGCTGTTTTTT	TRBV4-1	.	once	TRBJ2-2
CASSGATDTQYF	TGTGCCAGCAGTGGGGCCACAGATACGCAGTATTTT	TRBV2	.	.	TRBJ2-3
CASSLLGTSGGYGYTF	TGCGCCAGCAGCCTCCTCGGTACCAGCGGGGGTTATGGCTACACCTTC	TRBV5-1	.	.	TRBJ1-2
CASSPREGNGYTF	TGTGCCAGCAGCCCTCGGGAGGGTAATGGCTACACCTTC	TRBV21-1	.	.	TRBJ1-2
CASSDAGVRGEKLFF	TGTGCCAGCAGTGATGCGGGGGTGAGAGGTGAAAAACTGTTTTTT	TRBV28	.	once	TRBJ1-4
CASSLDRVNEKLFF	TGCGCCAGCAGCCTGGACAGGGTTAATGAAAAACTGTTTTTT	TRBV4-1	TRBD1	.	TRBJ1-4
CASSYSPGVMNTEAFF	TGTGCCAGCAGTTACTCCCCAGGGGTCATGAACACTGAAGCTTTCTTT	TRBV6-5	.	.	TRBJ1-1
CASSYTDTQYF	TGTGCCAGCAGCTACACAGATACGCAGTATTTT	TRBV2	.	few	TRBJ2-3
CASSVGQGNTDTQYF	TGTGCCAGCAGCGTGGGACAGGGAAACACAGATACGCAGTATTTT	TRBV9	TRBD1	.	TRBJ2-3
CASSLLDRAIGELFF	TGCGCCAGCAGCTTGTTAGACAGGGCTATCGGGGAGCTGTTTTTT	TRBV5-1	TRBD1	.	TRBJ2-2
CASSLGQGLGEKLFF	TGTGCCAGCAGCTTAGGACAGGGGTTGGGAGAAAAACTGTTTTTT	TRBV7-9	TRBD1	.	TRBJ1-4
CASSLRPSGGADTQYF	TGTGCCAGCAGCTTAAGGCCTAGCGGGGGGGCCGATACGCAGTATTTT	TRBV7-2	TRBD2	.	TRBJ2-3
CASSPMGQTPYEQYF	TGTGCCAGCTCACCTATGGGACAGACCCCCTACGAGCAGTACTTC	TRBV18	TRBD1	.	TRBJ2-7
CASSPRTGEHGYTF	TGTGCCAGCAGTCCCCGGACAGGGGAGCATGGCTACACCTTC	TRBV27	TRBD1	few	TRBJ1-2
CATSSGLSGGAGETQYF	TGTGCCACCAGCAGCGGCCTTAGCGGGGGGGCAGGGGAGACCCAGTACTTC	TRBV15	TRBD2	.	TRBJ2-5
CASSFVVQADSGELFF	TGTGCCAGCAGCTTTGTGGTACAAGCGGATTCCGGGGAGCTGTTTTTT	TRBV7-9	.	once	TRBJ2-2
CASSLLKAGIAEAFF	TGTGCCAGCTCACTCTTGAAGGCGGGGATTGCTGAAGCTTTCTTT	TRBV18	.	.	TRBJ1-1
CASSEAGGPSTDTQYF	TGTGCCAGCAGCGAAGCGGGGGGGCCAAGCACAGATACGCAGTATTTT	TRBV14	TRBD2	.	TRBJ2-3
CASSLVGGATDTQYF	TGTGCCAGCAGCTTAGTCGGTGGAGCCACAGATACGCAGTATTTT	TRBV7-9	.	.	TRBJ2-3
CASSLHSGETTEAFF	TGTGCCAGCAGTTTACATTCGGGAGAGACCACTGAAGCTTTCTTT	TRBV28	.	once	TRBJ1-1
CASRSTGNTIYF	TGTGCCAGCAGGTCAACAGGAAACACCATATATTTT	TRBV2	.	.	TRBJ1-3
CASSLLVGEETQYF	TGTGCCAGCAGCTTATTGGTCGGGGAAGAGACCCAGTACTTC	TRBV7-8	.	.	TRBJ2-5
CASSEFRDFSPLHF	TGCGCCAGCAGTGAGTTTCGGGACTTCTCACCCCTCCACTTT	TRBV10-2	.	.	TRBJ1-6
CATSEGQGYGYTF	TGTGCCACCAGTGAGGGGCAGGGCTATGGCTACACCTTC	TRBV24-1	.	few	TRBJ1-2
CASSQDPAGNYGYTF	TGCGCCAGCAGCCAAGATCCGGCAGGGAACTATGGCTACACCTTC	TRBV4-1	.	.	TRBJ1-2
CASSRGQGSYTF	TGTGCCAGCAGTAGGGGACAGGGGAGCTACACCTTC	TRBV5-5	TRBD1	.	TRBJ1-2
CASSLGVREGEKLFF	TGTGCCAGCAGCCTTGGGGTCAGGGAAGGAGAAAAACTGTTTTTT	TRBV7-9	.	.	TRBJ1-4
CASSLDPGLATDTQYF	TGCGCCAGCAGCTTAGATCCGGGACTGGCTACAGATACGCAGTATTTT	TRBV5-1	.	.	TRBJ2-3
CSSSGGGRINEKLFF	TGCTCCAGCAGTGGGGGGGGGCGGATTAATGAAAAACTGTTTTTT	TRBV10-1	.	.	TRBJ1-4
CASSQANEQFF	TGTGCCAGCAGCCAGGCAAATGAGCAGTTCTTC	TRBV3-1/TRBV3-2	.	.	TRBJ2-1
CASSQECRHF	TGCGCCAGCAGTCAAGAGTGTCGACACTTT	TRBV23-1	.	.	TRBJ1-6
CASSMLQGAGEKLFF	TGTGCCAGCAGCATGCTACAGGGGGCAGGGGAAAAACTGTTTTTT	TRBV5-6	TRBD1	once	TRBJ1-4
CASSLTAGTGAFF	TGTGCCAGCAGTTTAACGGCAGGGACTGGGGCTTTCTTT	TRBV27	.	.	TRBJ1-1
CASSQTGAFYNSPLHF	TGCGCCAGCAGCCAAACAGGGGCCTTTTATAATTCACCCCTCCACTTT	TRBV4-1	TRBD1	.	TRBJ1-6
CASSILAAKGELFF	TGTGCCAGCAGTATTCTAGCGGCAAAGGGGGAGCTGTTTTTT	TRBV11-1	TRBD2	.	TRBJ2-2
CASSQGQASSGANVLTF	TGTGCCAGCTCACAAGGACAGGCTTCCTCTGGGGCCAACGTCCTGACTTTC	TRBV18	TRBD1	.	TRBJ2-6
CASRLRGGDNTEAFF	TGTGCCAGTAGGCTAAGGGGTGGGGATAACACTGAAGCTTTCTTT	TRBV19	.	.	TRBJ1-1
CASSYSRQTNYGYTF	TGTGCCAGCAGTTACTCGAGACAGACGAACTATGGCTACACCTTC	TRBV6-5	.	.	TRBJ1-2
CASREGGIQYEQYF	TGTGCCAGCAGGGAGGGGGGGATTCAGTACGAGCAGTACTTC	TRBV6-5	.	.	TRBJ2-7